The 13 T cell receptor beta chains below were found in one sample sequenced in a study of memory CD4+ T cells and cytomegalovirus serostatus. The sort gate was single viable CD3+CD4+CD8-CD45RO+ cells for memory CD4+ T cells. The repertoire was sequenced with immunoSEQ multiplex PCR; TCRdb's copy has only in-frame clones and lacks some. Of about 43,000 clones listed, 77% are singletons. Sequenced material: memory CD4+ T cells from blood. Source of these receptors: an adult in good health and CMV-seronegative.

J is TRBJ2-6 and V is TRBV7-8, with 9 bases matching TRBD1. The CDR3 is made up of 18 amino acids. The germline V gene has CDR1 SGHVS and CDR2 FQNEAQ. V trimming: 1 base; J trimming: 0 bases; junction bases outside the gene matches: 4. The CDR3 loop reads CASSLDGQGYSGANVLTF. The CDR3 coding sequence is TGTGCCAGCAGCTTAGATGGACAGGGGTACTCTGGGGCCAACGTCCTGACTTTC.

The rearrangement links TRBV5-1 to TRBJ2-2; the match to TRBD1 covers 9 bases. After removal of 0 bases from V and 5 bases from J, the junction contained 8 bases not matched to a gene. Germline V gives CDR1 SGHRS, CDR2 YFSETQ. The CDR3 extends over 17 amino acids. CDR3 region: CASSLGGTGPATGELFF. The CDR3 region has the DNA TGCGCCAGCAGCTTGGGAGGGACAGGGCCTGCGACCGGGGAGCTGTTTTTT.

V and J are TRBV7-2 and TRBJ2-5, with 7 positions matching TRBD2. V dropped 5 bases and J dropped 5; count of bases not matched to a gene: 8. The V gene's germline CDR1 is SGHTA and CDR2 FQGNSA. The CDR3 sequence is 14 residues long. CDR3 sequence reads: CASSAPGGTETQYF. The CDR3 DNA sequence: TGTGCCAGCAGCGCCCCCGGGGGGACGGAGACCCAGTACTTC.

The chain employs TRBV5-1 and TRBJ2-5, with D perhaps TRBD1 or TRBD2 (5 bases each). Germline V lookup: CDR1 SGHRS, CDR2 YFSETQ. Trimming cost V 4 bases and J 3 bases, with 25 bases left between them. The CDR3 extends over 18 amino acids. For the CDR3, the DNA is TGCGCCAGCAGCCACCCCCCTCTACCGGGACCGGGAAAAGAGACCCAGTACTTC. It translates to CASSHPPLPGPGKETQYF.

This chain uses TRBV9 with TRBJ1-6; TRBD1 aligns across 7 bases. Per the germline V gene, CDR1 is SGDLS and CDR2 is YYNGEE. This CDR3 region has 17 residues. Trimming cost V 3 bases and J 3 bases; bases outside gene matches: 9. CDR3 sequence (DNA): TGTGCCAGCAGCGCTGGGGGAGGGGGCGACTATAATTCACCCCTCCACTTT. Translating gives CASSAGGGGDYNSPLHF. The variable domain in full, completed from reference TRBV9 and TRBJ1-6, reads DSGVTQTPKHLITATGQRVTLRCSPRSGDLSVYWYQQSLDQGLQFLIQYYNGEERAKGNILERFSAQQFPDLHSELNLSSLELGDSALYFCASSAGGGGDYNSPLHFGNGTRLTVT.

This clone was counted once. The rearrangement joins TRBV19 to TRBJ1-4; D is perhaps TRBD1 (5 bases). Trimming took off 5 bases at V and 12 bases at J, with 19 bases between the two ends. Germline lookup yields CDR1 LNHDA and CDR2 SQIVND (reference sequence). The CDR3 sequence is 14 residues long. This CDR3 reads CASSFRGRGEELFF. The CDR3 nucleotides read TGTGCCAGTAGTTTCCGGGGTAGGGGCGAGGAACTGTTTTTT.

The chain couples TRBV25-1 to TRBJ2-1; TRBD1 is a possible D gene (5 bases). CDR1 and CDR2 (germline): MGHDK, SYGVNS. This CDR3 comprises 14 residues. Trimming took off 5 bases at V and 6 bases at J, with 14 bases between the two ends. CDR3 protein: CASSTHQGTNEQFF. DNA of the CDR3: TGTGCCAGCAGTACCCACCAGGGTACCAATGAGCAGTTCTTC.

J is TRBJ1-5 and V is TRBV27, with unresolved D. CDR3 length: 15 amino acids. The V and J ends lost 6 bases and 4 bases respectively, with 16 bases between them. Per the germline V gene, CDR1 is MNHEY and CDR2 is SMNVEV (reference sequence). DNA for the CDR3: TGTGCCAGCAGGGCAGAGGGAGGTAGGAATCAGCCCCAGCATTTT. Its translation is CASRAEGGRNQPQHF.

CDR3 loop: CASSESGSGQETQYF. The CDR3 DNA reads TGTGCCAGCAGTGAATCAGGGAGCGGCCAAGAGACCCAGTACTTC. The chain has TRBV25-1 and TRBJ2-5; either TRBD1 or TRBD2 may fit D (5 bases each). CDR1 MGHDK and CDR2 SYGVNS come from the germline V gene. There are 15 residues in the CDR3. Trimming shortened V by 1 base and J by 1 base, and 10 bases separated the two germline ends.

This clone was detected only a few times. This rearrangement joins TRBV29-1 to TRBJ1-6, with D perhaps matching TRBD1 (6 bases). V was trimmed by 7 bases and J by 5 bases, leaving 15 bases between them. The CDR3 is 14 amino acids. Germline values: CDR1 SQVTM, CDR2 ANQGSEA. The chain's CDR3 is CSAKTGGNNSPLHF. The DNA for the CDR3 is TGCAGCGCCAAGACAGGCGGAAATAATTCACCCCTCCACTTT.

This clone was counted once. The chain's CDR3 is CASSLIAGQGADTQYF. The CDR3 bases are TGTGCCAGCAGCTTAATCGCGGGACAGGGGGCAGATACGCAGTATTTT. The chain carries TRBV7-6 and TRBJ2-3, with 11 bases matching TRBD1. Germline CDR1 and CDR2: SGHVS and FNYEAQ. The CDR3 consists of 16 residues. V trimming: 2 bases; J trimming: 4 bases; junction bases outside the gene matches: 5.

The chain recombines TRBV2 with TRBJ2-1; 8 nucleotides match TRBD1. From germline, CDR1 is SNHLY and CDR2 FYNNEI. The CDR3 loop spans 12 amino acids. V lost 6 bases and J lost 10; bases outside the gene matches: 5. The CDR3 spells CASSADRVEQFF. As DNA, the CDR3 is TGTGCCAGCAGCGCGGACAGGGTAGAGCAGTTCTTC.

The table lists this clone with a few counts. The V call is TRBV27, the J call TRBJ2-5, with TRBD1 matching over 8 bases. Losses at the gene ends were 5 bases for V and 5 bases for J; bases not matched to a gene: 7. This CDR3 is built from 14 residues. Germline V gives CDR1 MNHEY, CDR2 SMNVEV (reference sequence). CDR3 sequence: CASSKDRARETQYF. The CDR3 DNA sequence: TGTGCCAGCAGTAAGGACAGGGCGAGGGAGACCCAGTACTTC.